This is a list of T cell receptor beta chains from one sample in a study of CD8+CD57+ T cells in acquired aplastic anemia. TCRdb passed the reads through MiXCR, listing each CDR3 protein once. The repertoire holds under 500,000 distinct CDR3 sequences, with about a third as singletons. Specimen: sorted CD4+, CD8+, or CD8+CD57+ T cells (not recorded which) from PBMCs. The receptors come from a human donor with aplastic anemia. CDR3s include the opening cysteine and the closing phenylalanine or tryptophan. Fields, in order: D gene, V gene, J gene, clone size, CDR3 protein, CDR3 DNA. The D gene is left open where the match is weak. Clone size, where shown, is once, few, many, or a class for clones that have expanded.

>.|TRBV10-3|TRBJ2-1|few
CAISDPGLGASNEQFF
TGTGCCATCAGTGACCCGGGACTGGGGGCCAGCAATGAGCAGTTCTTC
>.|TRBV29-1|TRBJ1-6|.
CRQWGGSYNSPLHF
TGCAGGCAGTGGGGGGGCTCCTATAATTCACCCCTCCACTTT
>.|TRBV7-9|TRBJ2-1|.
CACSLAGGYEQFF
TGTGCCTGCAGCTTAGCTGGGGGATATGAGCAGTTCTTC
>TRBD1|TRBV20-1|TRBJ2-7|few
CSARGDTGTGGSYEQYF
TGCAGTGCTAGAGGCGACACGGGGACAGGGGGCTCCTACGAGCAGTACTTC
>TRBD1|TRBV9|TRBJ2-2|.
CASSVEGQDGELFF
TGTGCCAGCAGCGTAGAGGGACAGGACGGGGAGCTGTTTTTT
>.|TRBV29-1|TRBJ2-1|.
CSVEDLPDHRSRALTLDEQFF
TGCAGCGTTGAAGATCTTCCAGATCACAGGTCTCGGGCTCTCACTCTCGATGAGCAGTTCTTC
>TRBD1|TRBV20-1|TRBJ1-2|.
CSAQRQGRYGYTF
TGCAGTGCCCAACGACAGGGCCGCTATGGCTACACCTTC
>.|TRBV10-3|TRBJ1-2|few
CAISEGRSSGNTF
TGTGCCATCAGTGAGGGGCGGAGCTCTGGAAACACCTTC
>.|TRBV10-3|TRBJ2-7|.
CAISGTVSYEQYF
TGTGCCATCAGTGGGACAGTCAGCTACGAGCAGTACTTC
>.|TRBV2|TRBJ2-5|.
CASINTIQETQYF
TGTGCCAGCATTAACACCATCCAAGAGACCCAGTACTTC
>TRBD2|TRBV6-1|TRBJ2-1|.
CASSEEGLTEQFF
TGTGCCAGCAGCGAAGAGGGACTAACAGAGCAGTTCTTC
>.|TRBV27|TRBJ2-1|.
CATGTMGYNEQFF
TGTGCCACCGGGACCATGGGGTACAATGAGCAGTTCTTC
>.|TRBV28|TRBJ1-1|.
CASSEFDTEAFF
TGTGCCAGCAGTGAGTTTGACACTGAAGCTTTCTTT
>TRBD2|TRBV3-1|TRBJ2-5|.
CASSQGVGGGAAETQYF
TGTGCCAGCAGCCAAGGAGTAGGCGGGGGGGCCGCGGAGACCCAGTACTTC
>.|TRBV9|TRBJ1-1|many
CASSVVVGSNTEAFF
TGTGCCAGCAGCGTAGTGGTGGGTTCGAACACTGAAGCTTTCTTT
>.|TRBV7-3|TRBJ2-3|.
CASSPGTCNTDTQYF
TGTGCCAGCAGCCCGGGGACCTGCAACACAGATACGCAGTATTTT
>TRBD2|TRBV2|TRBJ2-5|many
CASSGRGAGGLETQYF
TGTGCCAGCAGTGGCAGAGGAGCGGGAGGCTTGGAGACCCAGTACTTC
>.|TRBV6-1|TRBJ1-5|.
CASSPLTAFQSPNQPQHF
TGTGCCAGCAGTCCCCTCACTGCGTTCCAAAGCCCCAATCAGCCCCAGCATTTT
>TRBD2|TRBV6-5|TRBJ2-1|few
CASSYSIAGPYNEQFF
TGTGCCAGCAGTTACTCGATAGCGGGACCTTACAATGAGCAGTTCTTC
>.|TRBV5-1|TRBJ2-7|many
CASSQHRAEQYF
TGCGCCAGCAGCCAGCACAGGGCCGAGCAGTACTTC
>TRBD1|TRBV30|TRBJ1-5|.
CAWSDRGGQPQHF
TGTGCCTGGAGTGACAGGGGAGGCCAGCCCCAGCATTTT
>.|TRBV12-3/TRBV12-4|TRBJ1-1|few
CASSLRGRNTEAFF
TGTGCCAGCAGTTTACGGGGGAGGAACACTGAAGCTTTCTTT
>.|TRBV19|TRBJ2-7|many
CASSRNMVGYEQYF
TGTGCCAGCAGTAGAAACATGGTAGGTTACGAGCAGTACTTC
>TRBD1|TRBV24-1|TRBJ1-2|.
CATSSSDRGGYGYTF
TGTGCCACCAGTTCATCTGACAGGGGGGGCTATGGCTACACCTTC
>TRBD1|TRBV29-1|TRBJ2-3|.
CSYTGQGGTDTQYF
TGCAGCTACACGGGACAGGGGGGCACAGATACGCAGTATTTT
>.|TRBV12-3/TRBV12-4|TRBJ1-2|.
CASSFPELYGYTF
TGTGCCAGCAGTTTCCCCGAGCTCTATGGCTACACCTTC
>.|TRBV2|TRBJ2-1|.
CASRVQGPRGEQFF
TGTGCCAGCAGAGTACAGGGTCCCCGCGGAGAGCAGTTCTTC
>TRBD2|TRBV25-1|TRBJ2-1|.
CASSEYRTSGSRDNEQFF
TGTGCCAGCAGTGAATATAGGACTAGCGGGAGTCGCGACAATGAGCAGTTCTTC
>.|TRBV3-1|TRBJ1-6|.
CASSQEARGPHF
TGTGCCAGCAGCCAAGAGGCCAGGGGACCCCACTTT
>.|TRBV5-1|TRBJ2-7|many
CASSLNSRVEQYF
TGCGCCAGCAGCTTGAATTCAAGGGTCGAGCAGTACTTC
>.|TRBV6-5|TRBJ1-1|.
CASSYSGSTEAFF
TGTGCCAGCAGTTACTCAGGGAGCACTGAAGCTTTCTTT